These 29 T cell receptor beta chains originate from one sample sequenced in a study of T cell repertoires in cytomegalovirus infection. TCRdb processed the reads anew with MiXCR; each CDR3 protein has one entry. Of hundreds of thousands of distinct CDR3 sequences in the sample, under 40% were seen once. Sequenced sample: PBMCs. The origin of the receptors is a human donor in good health (CMV status not recorded). Some clones in this sample may be carry-over from other donors' samples.

The chain uses TRBV5-1 and TRBJ2-1; 7 nucleotides agree with TRBD2. Germline-derived CDR1 and CDR2 are SGHRS and YFSETQ. The CDR3 runs to 14 residues. V was pared by 2 bases and J by 5 bases, with 4 bases of the junction left unmatched. The CDR3 DNA reads as TGCGCCAGCAGCTTCGGGACTACCAACAATGAGCAGTTCTTC. It translates to CASSFGTTNNEQFF.

This clonotype was seen ten or more times. This chain joins TRBV7-9 and TRBJ2-7; maybe TRBD2 (5 bases). CDR1 and CDR2 from the germline V gene are SEHNR and FQNEAQ (reference sequence). CDR3 size: 11 residues. The V and J ends lost 3 bases and 7 bases respectively, with 7 bases between them. The CDR3 protein is CASSFGVEQYF. The CDR3 DNA follows: TGTGCCAGCAGCTTCGGGGTTGAGCAGTACTTC. Complete variable domain (other parts from reference TRBV7-9 and TRBJ2-7): DTGVSQNPRHKITKRGQNVTFRCDPISEHNRLYWYRQTLGQGPEFLTYFQNEAQLEKSRLLSDRFSAERPKGSFSTLEIQRTEQGDSAMYLCASSFGVEQYFGPGTRLTVT.

The chain employs TRBV5-4 and TRBJ1-1, with 7 bases matching TRBD1. This CDR3 region has 13 residues. Germline values: CDR1 SGHNT, CDR2 YYREEE (reference sequence). The V gene end was trimmed by 2 bases and the J gene end by 7 bases; junction bases not matched to a gene: 5. The CDR3 DNA is TGTGCCAGCAGCTTAGATCGGGACAGTGAAGCTTTCTTT. Its translation: CASSLDRDSEAFF.

The chain uses TRBV3-1 and TRBJ2-2; possible D gene TRBD2, 5 bases. CDR1 is LGHDT, CDR2 YNNKEL, per germline (reference sequence). Between the trimmed V and J ends, which lost 1 base and 1 base, there was a span of 10 bases. There are 16 residues in the CDR3. The CDR3 DNA follows: TGTGCCAGCAGCCAAGCACGCGAGGGGAACACCGGGGAGCTGTTTTTT. Protein product: CASSQAREGNTGELFF.

This chain links TRBV29-1 with TRBJ2-2; D call uncertain. The germline V gene has CDR1 SQVTM and CDR2 ANQGSEA. The CDR3 covers 16 residues. V lost 3 bases and J 2 bases, leaving 16 bases between the germline ends. The CDR3 nucleotides are TGCAGCGTTGATGGCGCGACATCGAAAAACACCGGGGAGCTGTTTTTT. Its protein product is CSVDGATSKNTGELFF.

A remark on this clonotype: This may come from a read error, since a much larger clone is one base off. The J gene is TRBJ1-4, the V gene TRBV7-4, with 7 bases fitting TRBD1. This CDR3 contains 13 residues. The germline V gene has CDR1 SGHVT and CDR2 SQSDAQ. The CDR3 spells CAISPGTAEKLFF. CDR3 nucleotides: TGTGCCATCAGCCCCGGGACAGCTGAAAAACTGTTTTTT.

The chain couples TRBV24-1 to TRBJ2-1; 11 bases align to TRBD2. The CDR3 spans 16 residues. The ends lost 4 bases at V and 4 bases at J; junction bases unmatched: 5. Looked up from germline, CDR1 is KGHDR and CDR2 is SFDVKD. CDR3 residues: CATSEWASGGYNEQFF. In nucleotides, the CDR3 is TGTGCCACCAGTGAGTGGGCTAGCGGGGGGTACAATGAGCAGTTCTTC.

The table lists this clonotype with many counts. The gene calls are TRBV12-5 and TRBJ2-3, with no clear D. Per the germline V gene, CDR1 is LGHNT and CDR2 is FRNRAP. V was trimmed by 2 bases and J by 0 bases, leaving 9 bases between them. The CDR3 length is 15 residues. The CDR3 reads CASGLLRNSTDTQYF. As DNA, the CDR3 is TGTGCTAGTGGTTTGTTAAGAAATAGCACAGATACGCAGTATTTT. Complete variable domain (other parts from reference TRBV12-5 and TRBJ2-3): DARVTQTPRHKVTEMGQEVTMRCQPILGHNTVFWYRQTMMQGLELLAYFRNRAPLDDSGMPKDRFSAEMPDATLATLKIQPSEPRDSAVYFCASGLLRNSTDTQYFGPGTRLTVL.

The genes are TRBV5-5 and TRBJ2-1; the D is unclear. The ends were cut back, 5 bases at V and 0 bases at J, with 9 bases in the middle. Germline V gives CDR1 SGHKS, CDR2 YYEKEE (reference sequence). The CDR3 length is 14 residues. CDR3 sequence reads: CASRIRPSYNEQFF. The CDR3 bases are TGTGCCAGCAGAATTCGGCCCTCCTACAATGAGCAGTTCTTC.

This clonotype turned up a few times. This chain's CDR3 is CASSYGTAVVETQYF. CDR3 DNA sequence: TGCGCCAGCAGCTACGGGACCGCAGTGGTAGAGACCCAGTACTTC. This rearrangement joins TRBV5-1 to TRBJ2-5; the D call may be TRBD1 or TRBD2 (5 bases each). Germline loops: CDR1 SGHRS, CDR2 YFSETQ. The V end was cut by 3 bases, the J end by 4 bases, with 16 bases between. CDR3 length equals 15 residues.

This clonotype has a handful of counts. The chain joins TRBV19 to TRBJ1-5; D is perhaps TRBD1 (5 bases). Germline V gene data show CDR1 as LNHDA and CDR2 as SQIVND (reference sequence). Trimming removed 3 bases at V and 7 bases at J, with 25 bases between. The CDR3 sequence is 18 residues long. The CDR3 bases are TGTGCCAGTAGTATTGGCCCCCTCGCAGGGACGATGGGCCAGCCCCAGCATTTT. Protein product: CASSIGPLAGTMGQPQHF.

V and J are TRBV30 and TRBJ1-2; D not resolved. Germline V lookup: CDR1 GTSNPN, CDR2 SVGIG (reference sequence). Trimming stripped 1 base from V and 8 bases from J, with 11 bases between. This CDR3 has 12 amino acids. The CDR3 nucleotides read TGTGCCTGGAGTGCTCGACTCGGGGGCTACACCTTC. Encoded protein: CAWSARLGGYTF.

To note about this clonotype: A junction end diverges from the germline sequence, so it may reflect a read error. This chain links TRBV28 with TRBJ1-1; D not certain. Germline V gene lookup returns CDR1 MDHEN and CDR2 SYDVKM. This CDR3 spans 17 amino acids. As DNA, the CDR3 is TGTACCAGCAGTTTGCCAGGCAAAATACTACGGAGCACTGAAGCTTTCTTT. Its translation: CTSSLPGKILRSTEAFF. Variable domain in full (rest from reference TRBV28 and TRBJ1-1): DVKVTQSSRYLVKRTGEKVFLECVQDMDHENMFWYRQDPGLGLRLIYFSYDVKMKEKGDIPEGYSVSREKKERFSLILESASTNQTSMYLCTSSLPGKILRSTEAFFGQGTRLTVV.

The chain has TRBV24-1 and TRBJ1-1, with 7 bases matching TRBD1. The junction had 8 bases not matched to a gene; V was cut back by 3 bases and J by 11 bases. The CDR3 totals 13 residues. CDR1 is KGHDR, CDR2 SFDVKD, per germline. CDR3 protein: CATSDTWDREAFF. CDR3 in DNA: TGTGCCACCAGTGATACCTGGGACAGAGAGGCTTTCTTT.

V gene TRBV5-5 combines with J gene TRBJ1-1; D is perhaps TRBD1 (5 bases). The V gene lost 4 bases and the J gene lost 8 bases, with 15 bases spanning the gap. Germline V gene data show CDR1 as SGHKS and CDR2 as YYEKEE (reference sequence). This CDR3 comprises 13 residues. In DNA form, the CDR3 reads TGTGCCAGCAGCGGGGTTACGGGGCGGGAAGCTTTCTTT. The encoded protein is CASSGVTGREAFF.

This clonotype turned up a few times. The chain employs TRBV7-9 and TRBJ1-1; 8 nucleotides match TRBD1. The CDR3 length is 17 residues. Trimming removed 5 bases from V and 1 base from J; junction bases left unmatched: 12. Germline V gene sequence: CDR1 SEHNR, CDR2 FQNEAQ (reference sequence). The CDR3 reads CASSRKPGQGTNTEAFF. In DNA form, the CDR3 reads TGTGCCAGCAGCAGGAAACCCGGACAGGGTACGAACACTGAAGCTTTCTTT. The variable domain in full, with the rest retrieved from reference TRBV7-9 and TRBJ1-1, is DTGVSQNPRHKITKRGQNVTFRCDPISEHNRLYWYRQTLGQGPEFLTYFQNEAQLEKSRLLSDRFSAERPKGSFSTLEIQRTEQGDSAMYLCASSRKPGQGTNTEAFFGQGTRLTVV.

The CDR3 sequence is CASSPGSEETQYF. As DNA, the CDR3 is TGTGCCAGCAGCCCCGGGTCTGAAGAGACCCAGTACTTC. This chain connects TRBV7-9 to TRBJ2-5; unclear D gene. The CDR3 loop spans 13 amino acids. Germline lookup yields CDR1 SEHNR and CDR2 FQNEAQ (reference sequence). V shed 5 bases and J shed 3 bases, with 10 bases lying between them.

This clonotype has just a few counts. DNA of the CDR3: TGTGCCAGCAGCCCGACCCTAGCGGGGGACACCTACGAGCAGTACTTC. Protein product: CASSPTLAGDTYEQYF. V gene TRBV7-6 combines with J gene TRBJ2-7, with 10 bases aligning to TRBD2. Germline V lookup: CDR1 SGHVS, CDR2 FNYEAQ. With V trimmed by 5 bases and J by 2 bases, 9 bases remained unmatched. The CDR3 contains 16 residues.

This clonotype showed up many times. The V call is TRBV6-1, the J call TRBJ2-3; D gene ambiguous. The CDR3 loop spans 13 amino acids. The V end lost 1 base, the J end lost 6 bases, and 8 bases lay between the germline ends. CDR1 and CDR2 (germline): MNHNS, SASEGT. CDR3 DNA sequence: TGTGCCAGCAGTGAAGTCCGTCGGGATACGCAGTATTTT. Translating it yields CASSEVRRDTQYF.

This chain links TRBV5-4 with TRBJ2-4; D is uncertain. The germline CDR1 and CDR2 sequences are SGHNT and YYREEE (reference sequence). Trimming stripped 1 base from V and 9 bases from J, with 14 bases between. The CDR3 contains 14 residues. The CDR3 coding sequence is TGTGCCAGCAGCTTGTGGTCCGGACGAGGCATTCAGTACTTC. The encoded protein is CASSLWSGRGIQYF.

This clonotype was counted at least ten times. The chain has TRBV6-5 and TRBJ2-1; 10 bases map to TRBD1. There are 16 residues in the CDR3. V lost 2 bases, J lost 5 bases, and 6 bases stayed unmatched. Germline V CDR1 and CDR2: MNHEY, SVGAGI. DNA for the CDR3: TGTGCCAGCAGTTACGGACAGGGGGTGTTAAACAATGAGCAGTTCTTC. Translating gives CASSYGQGVLNNEQFF.

Points on this clonotype: A much larger clone lies a single base off, so this may be a read error. The V call is TRBV7-2, the J call TRBJ2-1; TRBD2 aligns across 10 bases. Germline CDR1 is SGHTA and CDR2 is FQGNSA. The CDR3 has 15 residues. The CDR3 loop is CASSLTAGGVNEQVF. Here the CDR3 DNA reads TGTGCCAGCAGCTTAACAGCGGGAGGGGTCAATGAGCAGGTCTTC.

The gene calls are TRBV7-9 and TRBJ1-2; D not resolved. V lost 1 base and J 4 bases, leaving 10 bases between the germline ends. CDR3 length equals 14 residues. CDR1 SEHNR and CDR2 FQNEAQ come from the germline V gene (reference sequence). The CDR3 region has the DNA TGTGCCAGCAGCTTAGTCCAACGGAGCTATGGCTACACCTTC. This sequence encodes CASSLVQRSYGYTF.

This clonotype was found a few times. The chain couples TRBV5-4 to TRBJ1-3; TRBD1 aligns across 7 bases. The CDR3 is 15 residues long. CDR1 and CDR2 from the germline V gene are SGHNT and YYREEE (reference sequence). Trimming removed 4 bases from V and 1 base from J; junction bases left unmatched: 5. The CDR3 DNA reads TGTGCCAGCAGCCGGGACAGCACTTCTGGAAACACCATATATTTT. This encodes CASSRDSTSGNTIYF.

This clonotype was detected a few times. The chain carries TRBV7-9 and TRBJ1-3; TRBD1 is a possible D gene (5 bases). The CDR3 is 13 residues long. The V end was cut by 6 bases, the J end by 2 bases, with 8 bases between. CDR1 and CDR2 from the germline V gene are SEHNR and FQNEAQ (reference sequence). The CDR3, as DNA: TGTGCCAGCAGGCAGGGAACTGGAAACACCATATATTTT. Protein product: CASRQGTGNTIYF.

A few counts support this clonotype. V usage is TRBV19 and J usage is TRBJ1-1; 8 bases are a match to TRBD1. The length of the CDR3 is 18 residues. The germline V gene has CDR1 LNHDA and CDR2 SQIVND (reference sequence). Trimming took 5 bases from V and 0 from J; bases not matched to a gene: 14. The DNA for the CDR3 is TGTGCCAGTAGTGAAGGCGGACAGGGAGTTAGCATGAACACTGAAGCTTTCTTT. Its translation is CASSEGGQGVSMNTEAFF.

This clonotype appeared a few times. In DNA, the CDR3 is TGTGCCAGCAGTTTGATGACAGAAGGTTCACCCCTCCACTTT. Protein: CASSLMTEGSPLHF. The V call is TRBV12-3 or TRBV12-4, the J call TRBJ1-6, with D possibly being TRBD1 (5 bases). CDR3 length equals 14 residues. Trimming pared 3 bases from V and 9 bases from J, leaving 12 bases between.

The chain recombines TRBV6-6 with TRBJ1-4; D gene ambiguous. Germline CDR1 MNHNY, CDR2 SVGAGI (reference sequence). Trimming shortened V by 1 base and J by 12 bases, and 15 bases separated the two germline ends. The CDR3 has 14 amino acids. The CDR3 coding sequence is TGTGCCAGCAGTTACTTGGGCCCCCAATACCAACTGTTTTTT. This gives the protein CASSYLGPQYQLFF.

The chain employs TRBV28 and TRBJ1-6; 7 bases are a match to TRBD1. The CDR3 is 14 residues long. Germline CDR1 is MDHEN and CDR2 is SYDVKM. With V trimmed by 3 bases and J by 9 bases, 5 bases remained unmatched. Written as DNA, the CDR3 is TGTGCCAGCAGTTTGGGACAGATGAGTTCACCCCTCCACTTT. This translates into CASSLGQMSSPLHF.